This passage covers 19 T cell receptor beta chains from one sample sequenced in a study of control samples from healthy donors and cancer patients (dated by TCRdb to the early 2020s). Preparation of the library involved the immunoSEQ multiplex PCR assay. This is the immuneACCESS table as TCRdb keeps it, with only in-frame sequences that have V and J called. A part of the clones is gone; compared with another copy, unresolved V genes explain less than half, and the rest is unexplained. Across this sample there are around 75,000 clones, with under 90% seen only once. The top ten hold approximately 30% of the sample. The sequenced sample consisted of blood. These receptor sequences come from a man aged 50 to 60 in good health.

In nucleotides, the CDR3 is TGTGCCAGCAGTTACAACGGACAGGTTCAGTACTTC. Amino acid sequence: CASSYNGQVQYF. The chain combines TRBV6-2 or TRBV6-3 with TRBJ2-4, with 7 bases aligning to TRBD1. V lost 2 bases, J lost 11 bases, and 3 bases stayed unmatched. CDR1 and CDR2 (germline): MNHEY, SVGEGT. The CDR3 spans 12 residues.

CDR3 sequence reads: CASSLGRTGTDGYTF. The CDR3 region has the DNA TGTGCCAGCAGTTTAGGTAGGACAGGGACCGATGGCTACACCTTC. This chain connects TRBV27 to TRBJ1-2; the match to TRBD1 covers 8 bases. CDR1 and CDR2 from the germline V gene are MNHEY and SMNVEV (reference sequence). After removal of 2 bases from V and 6 bases from J, the junction contained 8 bases not matched to a gene. The CDR3 extends over 15 amino acids.

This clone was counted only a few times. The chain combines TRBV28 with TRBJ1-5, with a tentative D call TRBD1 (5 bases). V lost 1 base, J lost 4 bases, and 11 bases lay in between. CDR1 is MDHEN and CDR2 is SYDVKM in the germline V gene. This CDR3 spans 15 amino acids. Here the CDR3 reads CASSLSPDSNQPQHF. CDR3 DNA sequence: TGTGCCAGCAGTTTATCCCCTGACAGTAATCAGCCCCAGCATTTT. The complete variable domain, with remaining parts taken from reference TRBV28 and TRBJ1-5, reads DVKVTQSSRYLVKRTGEKVFLECVQDMDHENMFWYRQDPGLGLRLIYFSYDVKMKEKGDIPEGYSVSREKKERFSLILESASTNQTSMYLCASSLSPDSNQPQHFGDGTRLSIL.

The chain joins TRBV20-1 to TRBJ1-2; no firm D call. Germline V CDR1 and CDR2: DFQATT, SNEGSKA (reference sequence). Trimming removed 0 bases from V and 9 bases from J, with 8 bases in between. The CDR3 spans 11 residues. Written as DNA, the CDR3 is TGCAGTGCTAGAGAAGCCCTAAGCTACACCTTC. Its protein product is CSAREALSYTF.

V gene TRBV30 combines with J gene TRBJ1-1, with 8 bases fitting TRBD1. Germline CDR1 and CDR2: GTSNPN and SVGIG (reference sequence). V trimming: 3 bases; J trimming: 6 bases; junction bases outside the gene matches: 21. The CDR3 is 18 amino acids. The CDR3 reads CAWSRPPQGGSQGPEAFF. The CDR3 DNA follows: TGTGCCTGGAGCAGGCCCCCACAGGGGGGGTCCCAGGGCCCTGAAGCTTTCTTT.

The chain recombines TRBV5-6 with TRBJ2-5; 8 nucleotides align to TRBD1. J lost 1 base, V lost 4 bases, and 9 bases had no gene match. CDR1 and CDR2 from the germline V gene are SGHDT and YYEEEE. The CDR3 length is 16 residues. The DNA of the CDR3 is TGTGCCAGCAGCGCAGAGACAGGGGTGGTCCAAGAGACCCAGTACTTC. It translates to CASSAETGVVQETQYF.

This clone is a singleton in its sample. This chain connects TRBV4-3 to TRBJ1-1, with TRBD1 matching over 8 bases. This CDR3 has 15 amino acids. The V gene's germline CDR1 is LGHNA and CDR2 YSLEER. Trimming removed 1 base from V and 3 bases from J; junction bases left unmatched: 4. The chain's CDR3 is CASSQGVRGHTEAFF. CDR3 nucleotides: TGCGCCAGCAGCCAAGGAGTCAGGGGGCACACTGAAGCTTTCTTT.

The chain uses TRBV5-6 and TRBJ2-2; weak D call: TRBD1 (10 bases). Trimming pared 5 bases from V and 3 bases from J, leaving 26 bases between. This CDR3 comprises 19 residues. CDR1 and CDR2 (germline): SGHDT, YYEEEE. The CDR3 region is CASSGDRGSSGAYTGELFF. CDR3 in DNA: TGTGCCAGCAGTGGGGACAGGGGATCTAGCGGGGCTTACACCGGGGAGCTGTTTTTT. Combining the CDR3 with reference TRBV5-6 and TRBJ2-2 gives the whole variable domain DAGVTQSPTHLIKTRGQQVTLRCSPKSGHDTVSWYQQALGQGPQFIFQYYEEEERQRGNFPDRFSGHQFPNYSSELNVNALLLGDSALYLCASSGDRGSSGAYTGELFFGEGSRLTVL.

In DNA form, the CDR3 reads TGTGCCAGCAGTTTGGTGGGGAACTATGGCTACACCTTC. This codes for CASSLVGNYGYTF. V is TRBV12-3 or TRBV12-4 and J is TRBJ1-2, with D unresolved. The CDR3 length is 13 residues. V shed 3 bases and J shed 2 bases, with 7 bases lying between them.

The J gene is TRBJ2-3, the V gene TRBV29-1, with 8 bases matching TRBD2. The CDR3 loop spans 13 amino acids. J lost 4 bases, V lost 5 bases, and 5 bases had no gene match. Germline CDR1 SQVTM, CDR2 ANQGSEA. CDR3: CSVRGGPADTQYF. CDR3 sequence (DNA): TGCAGCGTTCGGGGGGGACCTGCAGATACGCAGTATTTT.

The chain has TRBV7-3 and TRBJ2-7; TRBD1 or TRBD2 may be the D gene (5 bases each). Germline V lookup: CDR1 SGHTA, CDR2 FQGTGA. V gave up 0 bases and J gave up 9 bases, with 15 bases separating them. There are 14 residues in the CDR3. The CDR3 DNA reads TGTGCCAGCAGCTTAACGGGTCGGGACCCAAGGCAGTACTTC. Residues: CASSLTGRDPRQYF. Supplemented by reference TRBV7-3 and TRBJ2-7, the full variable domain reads GAGVSQTPSNKVTEKGKYVELRCDPISGHTALYWYRQSLGQGPEFLIYFQGTGAADDSGLPNDRFFAVRPEGSVSTLKIQRTERGDSAVYLCASSLTGRDPRQYFGPGTRLTVT.

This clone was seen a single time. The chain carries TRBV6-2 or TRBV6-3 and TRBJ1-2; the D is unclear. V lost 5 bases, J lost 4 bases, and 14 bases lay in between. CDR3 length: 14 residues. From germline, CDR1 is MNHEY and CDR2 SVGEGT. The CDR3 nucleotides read TGTGCCAGCAGTCTTCTAGGCATTTCCTATGGCTACACCTTC. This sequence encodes CASSLLGISYGYTF.

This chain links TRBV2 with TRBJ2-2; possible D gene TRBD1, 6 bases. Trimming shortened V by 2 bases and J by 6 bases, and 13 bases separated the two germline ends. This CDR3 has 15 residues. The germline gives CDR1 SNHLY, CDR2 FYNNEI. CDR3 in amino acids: CASSEITGTAGELFF. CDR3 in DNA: TGTGCCAGCAGTGAAATTACAGGGACCGCCGGGGAGCTGTTTTTT.

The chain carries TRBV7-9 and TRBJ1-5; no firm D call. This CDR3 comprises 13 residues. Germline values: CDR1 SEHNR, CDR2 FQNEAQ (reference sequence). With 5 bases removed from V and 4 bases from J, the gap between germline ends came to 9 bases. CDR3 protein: CASSPALNQPQHF. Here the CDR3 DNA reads TGTGCCAGCAGCCCGGCCTTGAATCAGCCCCAGCATTTT.

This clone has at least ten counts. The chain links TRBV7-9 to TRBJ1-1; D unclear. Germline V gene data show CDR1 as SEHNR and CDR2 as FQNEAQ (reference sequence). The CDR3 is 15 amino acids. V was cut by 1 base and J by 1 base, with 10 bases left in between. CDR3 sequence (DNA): TGTGCCAGCAGCTTAGTGGACGGTAAGAACACTGAAGCTTTCTTT. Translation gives CASSLVDGKNTEAFF.

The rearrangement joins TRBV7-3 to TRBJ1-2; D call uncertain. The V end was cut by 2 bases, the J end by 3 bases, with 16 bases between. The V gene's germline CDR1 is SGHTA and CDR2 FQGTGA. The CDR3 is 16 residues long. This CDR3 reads CASSLYPKRLHYGYTF. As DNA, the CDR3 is TGTGCCAGCAGCTTATACCCGAAAAGACTTCACTATGGCTACACCTTC.

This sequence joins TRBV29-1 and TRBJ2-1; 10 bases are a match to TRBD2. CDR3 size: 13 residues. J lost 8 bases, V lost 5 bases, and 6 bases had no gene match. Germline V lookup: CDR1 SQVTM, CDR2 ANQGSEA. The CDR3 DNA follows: TGCAGCGTTTGGACTAGCGGCGGCGATGAGCAGTTCTTC. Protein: CSVWTSGGDEQFF.

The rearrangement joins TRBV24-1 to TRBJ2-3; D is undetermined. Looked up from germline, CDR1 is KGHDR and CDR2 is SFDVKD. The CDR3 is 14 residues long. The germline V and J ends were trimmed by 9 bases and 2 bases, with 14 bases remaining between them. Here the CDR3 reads CATALNSHTDTQYF. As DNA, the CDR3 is TGTGCCACCGCTCTGAACAGTCACACAGATACGCAGTATTTT.

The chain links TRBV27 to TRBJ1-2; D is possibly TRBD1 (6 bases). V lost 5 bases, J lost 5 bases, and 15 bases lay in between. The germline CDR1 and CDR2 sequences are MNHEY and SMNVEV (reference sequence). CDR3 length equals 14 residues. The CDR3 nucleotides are TGTGCCAGCAGTCCAGTCAGGGGAAGGTATGGCTACACCTTC. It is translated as CASSPVRGRYGYTF.